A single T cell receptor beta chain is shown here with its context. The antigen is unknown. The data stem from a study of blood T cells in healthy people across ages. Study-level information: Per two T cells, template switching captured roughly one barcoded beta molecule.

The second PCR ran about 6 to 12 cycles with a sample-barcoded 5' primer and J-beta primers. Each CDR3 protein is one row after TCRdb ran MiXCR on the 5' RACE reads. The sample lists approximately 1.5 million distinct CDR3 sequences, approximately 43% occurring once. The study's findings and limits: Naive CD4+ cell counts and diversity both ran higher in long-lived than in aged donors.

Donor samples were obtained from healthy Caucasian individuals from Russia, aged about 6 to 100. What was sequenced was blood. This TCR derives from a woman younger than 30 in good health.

The CDR3 loop reads CASRSTGGIGTDTQYF. The DNA of the CDR3 is TGTGCCAGCAGAAGCACAGGGGGCATTGGCACAGATACGCAGTATTTT. This chain joins TRBV2 and TRBJ2-3; 9 bases align to TRBD1. Looked up from germline, CDR1 is SNHLY and CDR2 is FYNNEI. The CDR3 runs to 16 residues. V shed 6 bases and J 1 base; nucleotides not matched to a gene: 8.